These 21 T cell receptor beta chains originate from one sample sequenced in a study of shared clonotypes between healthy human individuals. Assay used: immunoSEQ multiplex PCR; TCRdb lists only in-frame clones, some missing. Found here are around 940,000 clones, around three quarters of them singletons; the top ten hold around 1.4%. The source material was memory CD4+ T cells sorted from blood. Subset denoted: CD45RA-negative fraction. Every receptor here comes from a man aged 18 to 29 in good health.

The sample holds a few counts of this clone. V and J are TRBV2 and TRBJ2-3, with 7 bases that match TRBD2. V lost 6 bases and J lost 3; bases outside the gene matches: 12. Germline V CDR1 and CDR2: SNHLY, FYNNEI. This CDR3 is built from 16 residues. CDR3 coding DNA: TGTGCCAGCAGGGGTGGGCGGGAGTTTGCGACAGATACGCAGTATTTT. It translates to CASRGGREFATDTQYF.

The CDR3 loop reads CASSLQGFEAFF. The CDR3 DNA sequence: TGTGCCAGCAGCTTACAAGGGTTTGAAGCTTTCTTT. The chain is built from TRBV7-8 and TRBJ1-1; D is uncertain. V was clipped by 2 bases and J by 7 bases, with 8 bases between them. This CDR3 spans 12 amino acids. Per germline, CDR1 SGHVS and CDR2 FQNEAQ.

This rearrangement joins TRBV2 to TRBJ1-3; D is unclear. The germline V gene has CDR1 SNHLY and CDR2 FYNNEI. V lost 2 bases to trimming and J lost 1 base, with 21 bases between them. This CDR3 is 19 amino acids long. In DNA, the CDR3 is TGTGCCAGCAGTGAAATAATTATGCAGGCTTTTTTATCTGGAAACACCATATATTTT. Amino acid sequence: CASSEIIMQAFLSGNTIYF.

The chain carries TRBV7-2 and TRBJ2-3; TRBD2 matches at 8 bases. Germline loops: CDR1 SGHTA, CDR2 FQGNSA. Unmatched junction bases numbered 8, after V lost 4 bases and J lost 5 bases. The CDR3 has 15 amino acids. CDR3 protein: CASSSGLVGGDTQYF. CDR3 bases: TGTGCCAGCAGCTCGGGACTAGTGGGGGGAGATACGCAGTATTTT.

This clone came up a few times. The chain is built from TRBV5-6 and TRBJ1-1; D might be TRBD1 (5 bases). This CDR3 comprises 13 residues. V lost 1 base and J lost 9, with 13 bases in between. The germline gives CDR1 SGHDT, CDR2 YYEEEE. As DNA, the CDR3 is TGTGCCAGCAGCTTGCTCGGGACGGACCAAGCTTTCTTT. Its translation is CASSLLGTDQAFF.

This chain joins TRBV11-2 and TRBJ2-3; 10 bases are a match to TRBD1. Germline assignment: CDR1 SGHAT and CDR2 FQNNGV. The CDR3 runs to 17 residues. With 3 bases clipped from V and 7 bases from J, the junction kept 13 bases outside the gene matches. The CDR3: CASSFPRGDRGKNTQYF. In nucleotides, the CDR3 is TGTGCCAGCAGCTTTCCCCGGGGGGACAGGGGCAAGAATACGCAGTATTTT.

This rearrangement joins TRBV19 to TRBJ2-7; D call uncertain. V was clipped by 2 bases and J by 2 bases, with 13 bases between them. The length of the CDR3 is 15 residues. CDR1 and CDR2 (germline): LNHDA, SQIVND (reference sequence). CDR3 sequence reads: CASSISGGGTYEQYF. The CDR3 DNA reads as TGTGCCAGTAGTATATCCGGCGGCGGAACCTACGAGCAGTACTTC.

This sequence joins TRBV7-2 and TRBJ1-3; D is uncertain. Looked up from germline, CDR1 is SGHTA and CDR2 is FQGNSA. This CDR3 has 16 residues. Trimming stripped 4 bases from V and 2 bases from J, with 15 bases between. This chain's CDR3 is CASSSVEAGPGNTIYF. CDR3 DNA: TGTGCCAGCAGCTCAGTGGAGGCCGGTCCTGGAAACACCATATATTTT.

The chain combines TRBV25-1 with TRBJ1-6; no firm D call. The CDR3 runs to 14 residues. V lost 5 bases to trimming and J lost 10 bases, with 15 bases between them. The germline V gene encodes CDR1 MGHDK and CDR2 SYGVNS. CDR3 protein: CASSWPEPGSPLHF. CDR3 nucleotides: TGTGCCAGCAGTTGGCCGGAGCCGGGCTCACCCCTCCACTTT.

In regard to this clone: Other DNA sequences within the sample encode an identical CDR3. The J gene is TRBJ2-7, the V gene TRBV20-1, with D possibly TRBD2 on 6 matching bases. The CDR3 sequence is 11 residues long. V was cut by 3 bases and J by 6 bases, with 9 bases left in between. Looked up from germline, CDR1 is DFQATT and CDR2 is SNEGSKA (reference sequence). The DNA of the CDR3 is TGCAGTGCTAGCATGGGGGGCGAGCAGTACTTC. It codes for CSASMGGEQYF.

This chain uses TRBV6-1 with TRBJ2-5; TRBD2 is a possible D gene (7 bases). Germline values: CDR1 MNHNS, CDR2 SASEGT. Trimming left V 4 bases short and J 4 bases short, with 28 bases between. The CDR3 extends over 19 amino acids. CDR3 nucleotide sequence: TGTGCCAGCAGTGCCAGCTTTGGGGCGGGGGCCACTAATGGAGAGACCCAGTACTTC. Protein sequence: CASSASFGAGATNGETQYF.

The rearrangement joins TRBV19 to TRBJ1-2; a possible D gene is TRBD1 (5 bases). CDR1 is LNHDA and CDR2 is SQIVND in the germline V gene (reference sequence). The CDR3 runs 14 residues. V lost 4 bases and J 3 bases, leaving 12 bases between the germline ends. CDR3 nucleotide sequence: TGTGCCAGTAGTACCGGGACCATTCACTATGGCTACACCTTC. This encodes CASSTGTIHYGYTF.

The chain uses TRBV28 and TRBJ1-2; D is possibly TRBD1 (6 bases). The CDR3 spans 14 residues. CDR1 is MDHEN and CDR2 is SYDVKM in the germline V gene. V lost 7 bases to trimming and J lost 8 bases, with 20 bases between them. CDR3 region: CASIAGGGAWGYTF. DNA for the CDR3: TGTGCCAGCATCGCCGGTGGGGGGGCCTGGGGCTACACCTTC.

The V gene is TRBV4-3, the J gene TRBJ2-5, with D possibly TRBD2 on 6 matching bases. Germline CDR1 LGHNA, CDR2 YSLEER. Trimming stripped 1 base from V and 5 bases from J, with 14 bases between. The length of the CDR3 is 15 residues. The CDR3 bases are TGCGCCAGCAGCCAAGCATGGAGGGACCGGGAGACCCAGTACTTC. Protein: CASSQAWRDRETQYF.

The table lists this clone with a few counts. The CDR3 nucleotides are TGTGCCAGCAGCGTAAAGAACACTGAAGCTTTCTTT. Its protein product is CASSVKNTEAFF. The chain links TRBV7-9 to TRBJ1-1; D ambiguous. The germline V gene has CDR1 SEHNR and CDR2 FQNEAQ (reference sequence). The CDR3 spans 12 residues. Trimming took off 5 bases at V and 1 base at J, with 5 bases between the two ends.

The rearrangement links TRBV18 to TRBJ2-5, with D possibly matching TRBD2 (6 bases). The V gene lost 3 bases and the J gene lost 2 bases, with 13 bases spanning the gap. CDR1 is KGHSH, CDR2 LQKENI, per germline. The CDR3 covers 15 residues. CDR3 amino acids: CASSPPGLQQETQYF. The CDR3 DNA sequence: TGTGCCAGCTCACCCCCGGGACTTCAACAAGAGACCCAGTACTTC.

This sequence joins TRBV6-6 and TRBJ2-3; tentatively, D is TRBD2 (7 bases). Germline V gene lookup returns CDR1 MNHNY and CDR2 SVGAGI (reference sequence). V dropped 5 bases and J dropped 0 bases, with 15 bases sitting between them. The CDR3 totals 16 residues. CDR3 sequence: CASSPAGEGSTDTQYF. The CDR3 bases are TGTGCCAGCAGTCCCGCAGGGGAGGGGAGCACAGATACGCAGTATTTT.

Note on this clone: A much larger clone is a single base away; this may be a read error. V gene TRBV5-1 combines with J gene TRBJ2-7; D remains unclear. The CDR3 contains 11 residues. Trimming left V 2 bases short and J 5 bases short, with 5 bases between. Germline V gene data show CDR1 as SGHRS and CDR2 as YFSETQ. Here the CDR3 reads CASSFSNEQYF. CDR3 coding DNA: TGCGCCAGCAGCTTTAGCAACGAGCAGTACTTC.

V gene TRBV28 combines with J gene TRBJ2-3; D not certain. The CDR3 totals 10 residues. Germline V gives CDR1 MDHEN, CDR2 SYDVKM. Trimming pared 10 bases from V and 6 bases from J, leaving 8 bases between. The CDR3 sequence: CATFWDTQYF. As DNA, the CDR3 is TGTGCCACCTTTTGGGATACGCAGTATTTT.

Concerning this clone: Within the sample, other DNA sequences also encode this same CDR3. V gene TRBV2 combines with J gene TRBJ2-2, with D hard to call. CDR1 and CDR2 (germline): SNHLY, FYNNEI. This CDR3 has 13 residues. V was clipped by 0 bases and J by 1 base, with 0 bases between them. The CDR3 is CASSEANTGELFF. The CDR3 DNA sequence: TGTGCCAGCAGTGAAGCGAACACCGGGGAGCTGTTTTTT.

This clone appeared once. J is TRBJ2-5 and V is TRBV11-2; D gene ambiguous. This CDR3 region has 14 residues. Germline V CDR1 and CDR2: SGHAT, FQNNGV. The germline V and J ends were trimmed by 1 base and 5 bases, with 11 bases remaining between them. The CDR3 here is CASSLGPPPETQYF. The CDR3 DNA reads TGTGCCAGCAGCTTAGGCCCGCCCCCGGAGACCCAGTACTTC.